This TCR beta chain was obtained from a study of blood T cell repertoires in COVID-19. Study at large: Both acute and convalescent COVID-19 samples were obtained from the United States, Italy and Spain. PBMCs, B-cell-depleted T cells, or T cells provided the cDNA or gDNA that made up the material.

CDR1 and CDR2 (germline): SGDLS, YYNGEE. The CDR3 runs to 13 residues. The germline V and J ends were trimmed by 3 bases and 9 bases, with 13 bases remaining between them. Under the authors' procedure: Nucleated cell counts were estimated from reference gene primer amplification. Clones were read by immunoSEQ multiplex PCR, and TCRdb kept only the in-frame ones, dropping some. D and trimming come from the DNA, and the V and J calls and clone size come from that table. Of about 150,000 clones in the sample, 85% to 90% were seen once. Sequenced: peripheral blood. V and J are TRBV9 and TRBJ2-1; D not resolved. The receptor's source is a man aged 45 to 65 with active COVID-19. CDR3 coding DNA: TGTGCCAGCAGCGGGATGGCGGCTGTTGAGCAGTTCTTC. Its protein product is CASSGMAAVEQFF.